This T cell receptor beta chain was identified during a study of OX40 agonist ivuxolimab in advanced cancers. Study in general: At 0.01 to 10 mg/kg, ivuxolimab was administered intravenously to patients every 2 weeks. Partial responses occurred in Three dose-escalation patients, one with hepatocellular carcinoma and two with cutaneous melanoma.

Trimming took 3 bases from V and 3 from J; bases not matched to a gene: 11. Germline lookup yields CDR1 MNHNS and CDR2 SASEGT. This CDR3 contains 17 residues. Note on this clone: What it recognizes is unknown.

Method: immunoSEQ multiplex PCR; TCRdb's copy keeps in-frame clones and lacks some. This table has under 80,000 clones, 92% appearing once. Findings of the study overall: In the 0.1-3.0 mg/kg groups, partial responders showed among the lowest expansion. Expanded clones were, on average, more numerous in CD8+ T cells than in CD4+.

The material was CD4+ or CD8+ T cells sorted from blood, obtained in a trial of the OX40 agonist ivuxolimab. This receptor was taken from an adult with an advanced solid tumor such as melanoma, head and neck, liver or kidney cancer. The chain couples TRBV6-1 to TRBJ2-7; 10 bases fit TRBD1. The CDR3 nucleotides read TGTGCCAGCAGTGAGTCGAGTTGGACAGGGGGTTACTACGAGCAGTACTTC. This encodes CASSESSWTGGYYEQYF.